Below are 23 T cell receptor beta chains sequenced from a single sample in a study of T cells in Graves' hyperthyroidism and ophthalmopathy. Template material for amplifying TCR beta CDR3 regions consisted of RNA transcripts. Initially, a first-round RT-PCR of the TCR CDR3 employed the HTBI primer set. Using its own MiXCR run on the multiplex PCR reads, TCRdb lists one record per CDR3 protein. The sample includes roughly 750,000 distinct CDR3 sequences, over 15% of them seen just once. Sequenced sample: blood. Source of these receptors: a man between 18 and 35 years old with Graves' hyperthyroidism.

At least ten counts were recorded for this clonotype. The chain uses TRBV11-2 and TRBJ2-1; a possible D gene is TRBD2 (7 bases). Germline lookup yields CDR1 SGHAT and CDR2 FQNNGV. This CDR3 has 16 amino acids. V lost 4 bases, J lost 3 bases, and 16 bases lay in between. Written as DNA, the CDR3 is TGTGCCAGCAGCTCCCCGATCGGGGGGCACTACAATGAGCAGTTCTTC. Residues: CASSSPIGGHYNEQFF.

Regarding this clonotype: Just one base apart from a much larger clone, this may be a read error. The rearrangement joins TRBV27 to TRBJ2-7; perhaps TRBD2 as D (6 bases). Germline V gives CDR1 MNHEY, CDR2 SMNVEV (reference sequence). The CDR3 runs to 13 residues. The CDR3 sequence is CAGSWGDSYEQYF. DNA for the CDR3: TGTGCCGGCAGTTGGGGGGACTCCTACGAGCAGTACTTC.

A remark on this clonotype: Its ends do not fully match the called genes, so a read error is possible. The chain joins TRBV25-1 to TRBJ2-3, with a weak D call TRBD2 (5 bases). From germline, CDR1 is MGHDK and CDR2 SYGVNS. The CDR3 is 15 amino acids. The CDR3: CASGDSRSEADTQYF. CDR3 bases: TGTGCCAGCGGTGATTCCCGTAGCGAAGCAGATACGCAGTATTTT. Complete variable domain (other parts from reference TRBV25-1 and TRBJ2-3): EADIYQTPRYLVIGTGKKITLECSQTMGHDKMYWYQQDPGMELHLIHYSYGVNSTEKGDLSSESTVSRIRTEHFPLTLESARPSHTSQYLCASGDSRSEADTQYFGPGTRLTVL.

There are many counts of this clonotype. This chain connects TRBV20-1 to TRBJ2-3; TRBD2 matches at 8 bases. V shed 4 bases and J 3 bases; nucleotides not matched to a gene: 15. The V gene's germline CDR1 is DFQATT and CDR2 SNEGSKA (reference sequence). The CDR3 totals 17 residues. This CDR3 is CSATRGRSGSITDTQYF. In DNA form, the CDR3 reads TGCAGTGCTACCCGGGGCCGAAGCGGGAGTATAACAGATACGCAGTATTTT.

V and J are TRBV10-3 and TRBJ1-1, with D possibly matching TRBD1 (5 bases). The CDR3 has 14 amino acids. Trimming took off 2 bases at V and 6 bases at J, with 13 bases between the two ends. Per germline, CDR1 ENHRY and CDR2 SYGVKD. The CDR3 loop is CAISEQGGHPEAFF. For the CDR3, the DNA is TGTGCCATCAGTGAGCAGGGTGGGCACCCTGAAGCTTTCTTT.

This clonotype was found a few times. The rearrangement links TRBV15 to TRBJ2-2; D possibly uses TRBD1 or TRBD2 (6 bases each). Germline V gives CDR1 LNHNV, CDR2 YYDKDF (reference sequence). The CDR3 is 15 amino acids. Trimming removed 8 bases at V and 4 bases at J, with 17 bases between. CDR3 loop: CATLKGGHTTGELFF. The CDR3 bases are TGTGCCACCCTCAAGGGGGGACATACCACCGGGGAGCTGTTTTTT.

This clonotype was observed many times. The chain uses TRBV12-3 or TRBV12-4 and TRBJ2-5; no reliable D call. V was clipped by 3 bases and J by 7 bases, with 9 bases between them. The CDR3 extends over 12 amino acids. In DNA form, the CDR3 reads TGTGCCAGCAGTTTTTCCGGCGGGACCCAGTACTTC. Translating gives CASSFSGGTQYF.

CDR3 residues: CASSLIGPTGDEQFF. Here the CDR3 DNA reads TGTGCCAGCAGTTTAATCGGGCCTACGGGCGATGAGCAGTTCTTC. J is TRBJ2-1 and V is TRBV12-3 or TRBV12-4; D not resolved. V was cut by 2 bases and J by 8 bases, with 16 bases left in between. CDR3 length: 15 residues.

This clonotype was seen many times. Compared with germline, one end of the junction differs, possibly owing to a read error. V usage is TRBV20-1 and J usage is TRBJ2-7; possible D gene TRBD2, 6 bases. CDR3 length: 14 amino acids. The germline V gene encodes CDR1 DFQATT and CDR2 SNEGSKA (reference sequence). CDR3 coding DNA: TGCAGTGCCCCCACCCGGAGGGCCTCCCACGAGCAGTACTTC. Translating gives CSAPTRRASHEQYF.

Written as DNA, the CDR3 is TGCGCCAGCAGCCCGGGGGAGGGCCGGGACACCGGGGAGCTGTTTTTT. This codes for CASSPGEGRDTGELFF. The rearrangement joins TRBV4-3 to TRBJ2-2; 7 bases fit TRBD2. Germline V gene data show CDR1 as LGHNA and CDR2 as YSLEER. V gave up 4 bases and J gave up 3 bases; unmatched junction bases: 8. CDR3 length: 16 amino acids.

This clonotype was seen many times. The CDR3 sequence: CASSYNYEQYF. The CDR3 DNA sequence: TGTGCCAGCAGTTACAACTACGAGCAGTACTTC. The rearrangement uses TRBV6-2 or TRBV6-3 and TRBJ2-7; D unresolved. The CDR3 extends over 11 amino acids. Looked up from germline, CDR1 is MNHEY and CDR2 is SVGEGT. V was shortened by 2 bases and J by 3 bases, with 2 bases between the two germline ends.

V usage is TRBV18 and J usage is TRBJ2-1, with 7 bases identical to TRBD1. This CDR3 is 15 amino acids long. The V and J ends lost 3 bases and 1 base, in that order; junction bases with no gene match: 3. Per germline, CDR1 KGHSH and CDR2 LQKENI. The CDR3 is CASSPPTGSYNEQFF. The DNA of the CDR3 is TGTGCCAGCTCACCCCCGACAGGGTCCTACAATGAGCAGTTCTTC.

The rearrangement uses TRBV10-3 and TRBJ1-2; 8 bases match TRBD1. This CDR3 has 14 residues. Per the germline V gene, CDR1 is ENHRY and CDR2 is SYGVKD. After removal of 6 bases from V and 0 bases from J, the junction contained 3 bases not matched to a gene. DNA for the CDR3: TGTGCCATCAGCCGGGACAGGACTAACTATGGCTACACCTTC. Its protein is CAISRDRTNYGYTF.

This clonotype was observed at least ten times. The chain carries TRBV28 and TRBJ1-6; D is unresolved. The CDR3 totals 15 residues. V was clipped by 8 bases and J by 8 bases, with 19 bases between them. Per the germline V gene, CDR1 is MDHEN and CDR2 is SYDVKM. CDR3 residues: CASGLIAGGDSPLHF. CDR3 nucleotide sequence: TGTGCCAGCGGGTTGATAGCAGGAGGAGATTCACCCCTCCACTTT.

This sequence joins TRBV28 and TRBJ2-1; 7 nucleotides match TRBD1. V shed 4 bases and J 0 bases; nucleotides not matched to a gene: 3. The germline gives CDR1 MDHEN, CDR2 SYDVKM. This CDR3 is 15 amino acids long. Written as DNA, the CDR3 is TGTGCCAGCAGTTGGGGACAGAGCTCCTACAATGAGCAGTTCTTC. This sequence encodes CASSWGQSSYNEQFF.

The chain employs TRBV24-1 and TRBJ2-2, with 10 bases lining up with TRBD1. Unmatched junction bases numbered 12, after V lost 9 bases and J lost 3 bases. The CDR3 sequence is 17 residues long. CDR1 is KGHDR and CDR2 is SFDVKD in the germline V gene. CDR3 sequence: CATGGQGRVVDTGELFF. CDR3 nucleotide sequence: TGTGCCACCGGGGGACAGGGGAGAGTTGTGGACACCGGGGAGCTGTTTTTT.

The chain's CDR3 is CASSLSSGSGAIQYF. CDR3 DNA sequence: TGTGCCAGCAGCTTGTCCTCGGGCAGTGGGGCCATTCAGTACTTC. The gene calls are TRBV11-2 and TRBJ2-4; a weak D match, TRBD1 (5 bases). CDR3 size: 15 residues. V shed 3 bases and J shed 9 bases, with 18 bases lying between them. Germline values: CDR1 SGHAT, CDR2 FQNNGV.

Details on this clonotype: A read error may be the cause here, since a much bigger clone is one base away. The J gene is TRBJ1-1, the V gene TRBV20-1; perhaps TRBD1 as D (5 bases). Trimming took off 6 bases at V and 6 bases at J, with 17 bases between the two ends. The length of the CDR3 is 13 residues. Germline CDR1 DFQATT, CDR2 SNEGSKA (reference sequence). Here the CDR3 reads CSAVQLGTAEAFF. The CDR3 DNA reads as TGCAGTGCCGTACAGTTGGGGACCGCTGAAGCTTTCTTT.

There are many counts of this clonotype. J is TRBJ1-4 and V is TRBV3-1, with D maybe TRBD1 (5 bases). From germline, CDR1 is LGHDT and CDR2 YNNKEL (reference sequence). V shed 2 bases and J shed 8 bases, with 9 bases lying between them. The CDR3 contains 13 residues. The CDR3 sequence: CASSQKGNEKLFF. In nucleotides, the CDR3 is TGTGCCAGCAGCCAAAAGGGGAACGAAAAACTGTTTTTT.

This clonotype came up many times. The genes are TRBV2 and TRBJ1-5; D possibly corresponds to TRBD1 (6 bases). The CDR3 totals 17 residues. V lost 1 base, J lost 3 bases, and 16 bases lay in between. CDR1 SNHLY and CDR2 FYNNEI come from the germline V gene. CDR3 nucleotides: TGTGCCAGCAGTGAAGAAGCGGGGAGGGGGTTCAATCAGCCCCAGCATTTT. Translating it yields CASSEEAGRGFNQPQHF.

The chain uses TRBV6-2 or TRBV6-3 and TRBJ2-2; 15 bases line up with TRBD2. This CDR3 spans 19 amino acids. V was clipped by 4 bases and J by 1 base; unmatched bases: 7. Germline loops: CDR1 MNHEY, CDR2 SVGEGT. As DNA, the CDR3 is TGTGCCAGCAGTTCATTGCCGGGACTAGCGGGAGGGAACACCGGGGAGCTGTTTTTT. This encodes CASSSLPGLAGGNTGELFF.

This clonotype has a count of ten or more. V and J are TRBV6-2 or TRBV6-3 and TRBJ2-7; 13 positions agree with TRBD2. CDR3 length: 15 amino acids. From germline, CDR1 is MNHEY and CDR2 SVGEGT. The V segment lost 7 bases and the J segment 2 bases; nucleotides outside the gene matches: 5. CDR3 nucleotide sequence: TGTGCCAGCACCGACACTAGCGGGAGGGCCTACGAGCAGTACTTC. Translated, it gives CASTDTSGRAYEQYF.

In this sample, this clonotype turned up a few times. This sequence joins TRBV6-1 and TRBJ2-7; 9 positions agree with TRBD2. The CDR3 is made up of 15 amino acids. Trimming at V came to 0 bases and at J to 8 bases, leaving 8 bases not matched to a gene. Germline V gene sequence: CDR1 MNHNS, CDR2 SASEGT. The CDR3 reads CASSEAPGLAMKQYF. CDR3 coding DNA: TGTGCCAGCAGTGAAGCTCCGGGACTAGCTATGAAGCAGTACTTC.